These 8 T cell receptor beta chains originate from one sample sequenced in a study of T cell responses to AZD1222 COVID-19 vaccine. Profiling relied on immunoSEQ multiplex PCR, and the TCRdb table lists in-frame clones only, not all of them. The sample has fewer than 180,000 clones, roughly 94% seen once. The sequences come from peripheral blood, collected on day 0 of AZD1222 vaccination. Receptor source: an adult in good health.

The chain is built from TRBV18 and TRBJ1-2, with D tentatively TRBD1 (6 bases). The germline V gene has CDR1 KGHSH and CDR2 LQKENI. CDR3 length: 15 residues. Trimming left V 0 bases short and J 5 bases short, with 13 bases between. The CDR3, as DNA: TGTGCCAGCTCACCACCGCTTCAGGGGACTTATGGCTACACCTTC. Translated: CASSPPLQGTYGYTF.

V is TRBV19 and J is TRBJ1-1; D might be TRBD1 (6 bases). The V gene lost 3 bases and the J gene lost 4 bases, with 12 bases spanning the gap. The CDR3 loop spans 14 amino acids. Germline V gene lookup returns CDR1 LNHDA and CDR2 SQIVND (reference sequence). Here the CDR3 DNA reads TGTGCCAGTAGTATTGGGCAGGGGTCCACTGAAGCTTTCTTT. This codes for CASSIGQGSTEAFF. The full variable domain, in which reference TRBV19 and TRBJ1-1 provide the parts outside the CDR3, is DGGITQSPKYLFRKEGQNVTLSCEQNLNHDAMYWYRQDPGQGLRLIYYSQIVNDFQKGDIAEGYSVSREKKESFPLTVTSAQKNPTAFYLCASSIGQGSTEAFFGQGTRLTVV.

The rearrangement links TRBV5-4 to TRBJ1-3, with unresolved D. V lost 1 base to trimming and J lost 0 bases, with 5 bases between them. Germline assignment: CDR1 SGHNT and CDR2 YYREEE (reference sequence). This CDR3 comprises 14 residues. The CDR3 is CASSLRGSGNTIYF. In DNA form, the CDR3 reads TGTGCCAGCAGCTTGCGGGGCTCTGGAAACACCATATATTTT.

The gene calls are TRBV5-6 and TRBJ1-1, with D possibly TRBD1 on 5 matching bases. This CDR3 spans 12 amino acids. In germline, CDR1 is SGHDT, CDR2 YYEEEE. V was trimmed by 2 bases and J by 8 bases, leaving 10 bases between them. CDR3 sequence: CASSFWGREAFF. The CDR3, as DNA: TGTGCCAGCAGCTTTTGGGGCCGGGAAGCTTTCTTT.

The chain couples TRBV4-1 to TRBJ1-2, with 11 bases aligning to TRBD1. V shed 1 base, J shed 4 bases, and the junction held 8 bases outside the gene matches. The CDR3 has 17 amino acids. Germline CDR1 MGHRA, CDR2 YSYEKL. CDR3 bases: TGCGCCAGCAGCCAAGGCCGGGACAGGGGGTATAGCTATGGCTACACCTTC. Translation gives CASSQGRDRGYSYGYTF.

CDR3 in amino acids: CAISESPSGANVLTF. CDR3 bases: TGTGCCATCAGTGAGTCCCCCTCTGGGGCCAACGTCCTGACTTTC. V gene TRBV10-3 combines with J gene TRBJ2-6; D unclear. There are 15 residues in the CDR3. V gave up 0 bases and J gave up 0 bases, with 3 bases separating them. The germline V gene has CDR1 ENHRY and CDR2 SYGVKD.

The chain uses TRBV20-1 and TRBJ2-3; weak D call: TRBD2 (6 bases). CDR1 and CDR2 (germline): DFQATT, SNEGSKA (reference sequence). The CDR3 extends over 15 amino acids. The V end was cut by 3 bases, the J end by 6 bases, with 19 bases between. The CDR3 protein is CSASGVQGRGDTQYF. CDR3 nucleotides: TGCAGTGCTAGTGGGGTCCAGGGTCGGGGGGATACGCAGTATTTT.

Points on this clone: Its ends do not fully match the called genes, so a read error is possible. This chain links TRBV13 with TRBJ1-1, with 7 bases that match TRBD1. This CDR3 region has 13 residues. CDR1 and CDR2 from the germline V gene are PRHDT and FYEKMQ (reference sequence). CDR3 nucleotide sequence: TGTGCCAGCAGCGTAGGGACAGATACTAAAGCTTTCTTT. As protein: CASSVGTDTKAFF.